Reported below is one T cell receptor beta chain. Its antigen is not known. V lost 3 bases and J lost 9, with 6 bases in between. Germline V gene data show CDR1 as MDHEN and CDR2 as SYDVKM. The CDR3 runs to 12 residues. These data belong to a study of identical twins. Regarding the study as a whole: Cord blood's abundant beta clonotypes had fewer insertions, unlike memory repertoires. Findings came from cross-sectional statistics, without long-term follow-up of donors.

TCRdb ran MiXCR on the 5' RACE reads and lists one entry per CDR3 protein. The repertoire holds around 1.7 million distinct CDR3 sequences, with roughly 35% as singletons. The sequence was obtained from a newborn girl in good health. The rearrangement joins TRBV28 to TRBJ1-6; D ambiguous. Material for sequencing was cord blood. The CDR3 sequence: CASSFSPSPLHF. As DNA, the CDR3 is TGTGCCAGCAGTTTCTCCCCTTCACCCCTCCACTTT. The full variable domain, its missing parts supplied by reference TRBV28 and TRBJ1-6, is DVKVTQSSRYLVKRTGEKVFLECVQDMDHENMFWYRQDPGLGLRLIYFSYDVKMKEKGDIPEGYSVSREKKERFSLILESASTNQTSMYLCASSFSPSPLHFGNGTRLTVT.